Listed below are T cell receptor beta chains from one sample, sequenced in a study of regulatory T cells in long-lasting Graves disease. TCRdb itself ran the multiplex PCR reads through MiXCR, one entry per CDR3 protein. The sample gives about 540,000 distinct CDR3 sequences, approximately 13% of which show up once; 8.5% to 10% is in the top ten. These same records also appear under a second study, on T cells in Graves' hyperthyroidism and ophthalmopathy.

Specimen: peripheral blood mononuclear cells (PBMCs), collected at new diagnosis, from a patient treated with antithyroid drugs. The source of these receptors is a man younger than 45 with Graves disease. CDR3s include the opening cysteine and the closing phenylalanine or tryptophan. Each record gives: D gene, V gene, J gene, clone size, CDR3 DNA, CDR3 protein. A D gene is named only where the DNA matches it firmly. Size is omitted from some rows. Given values are once, few, many or a class for expanded clones.

NA	TRBV2	TRBJ2-2	many	TGTGCCAGCAGTGAAGCGACGGGGGTCGGGGAGCTGTTTTTT	CASSEATGVGELFF
TRBD2	TRBV29-1	TRBJ2-2	many	TGCAGCGTTCGACTAGCCACAGGGGAGCTGTTTTTT	CSVRLATGELFF
NA	TRBV7-8	TRBJ2-1	few	TGTGCCAGCAGCTCCCCCAATCCTTATATAGGGCGGGACTCCTACAATGAGCAGTTCTTC	CASSSPNPYIGRDSYNEQFF
NA	TRBV4-1	TRBJ2-7	NA	TGTGCCAGGATTACAACGGGGGCCTCCGAGCAGTACTTC	CARITTGASEQYF
NA	TRBV30	TRBJ2-1	many	TGTGCCTGGAGCCTAGCGCTCTACAATGAGCAGTTCTTC	CAWSLALYNEQFF
NA	TRBV10-2	TRBJ1-4	many	TGCGCCAGCAGTGTTTTTCCAAGGAATGAAAAACTGTTTTTT	CASSVFPRNEKLFF
NA	TRBV27	TRBJ2-1	many	TGTGCCAGCAGTCCGACGGGAACCGGTCCAAATGAGCAGTTCTTC	CASSPTGTGPNEQFF
NA	TRBV12-5	TRBJ2-7	many	TGTGCTAGCGGCCGAGGGACCTACGAGCAGTACTTC	CASGRGTYEQYF
TRBD1	TRBV28	TRBJ2-7	many	TGTGCCAGCAGACCAGACAGGGGGCTATACGAGCAGTACTTC	CASRPDRGLYEQYF
NA	TRBV5-6	TRBJ2-5	many	TGTGCCAGCAGAGGGCGAAAAGAGACCCAGTACTTC	CASRGRKETQYF
TRBD2	TRBV10-3	TRBJ2-1	many	TGTGCCATCAGCAGGGAGCCGGGACTAGTATCCAATGAGCAGTTCTTC	CAISREPGLVSNEQFF
TRBD2	TRBV14	TRBJ2-1	NA	TGTGCCAGCAGCCGGGACCTAGCGGCTATTGGGAATGAGCAGTTCTTC	CASSRDLAAIGNEQFF
NA	TRBV29-1	TRBJ1-2	many	TGCAGCGTAGCCGGGGACACAGACTATGGCTACACCTTC	CSVAGDTDYGYTF
NA	TRBV15	TRBJ2-7	many	TGTGCCACCAGCAGAGTACCCCGGGGGCACGAGCAGTACTTC	CATSRVPRGHEQYF
TRBD1	TRBV25-1	TRBJ2-2	NA	TGTGCCAGCAGGGGACAGGATAGGGCCGGGGAGCTGTTTTTT	CASRGQDRAGELFF
TRBD2	TRBV7-2	TRBJ2-7	many	TGTGCCAGCAGCCACGGGACTAGCCGTTACGAGCAGTACTTC	CASSHGTSRYEQYF
TRBD1	TRBV20-1	TRBJ2-5	many	TGCAGTGCTAGAGGGCAGGACAGGGGGCTCGAGACCCAGTACTTC	CSARGQDRGLETQYF
TRBD2	TRBV10-3	TRBJ2-5	NA	TGTGCCATCACCCACTCAGCGGGGGAGACCCAGTACTTC	CAITHSAGETQYF
TRBD2	TRBV28	TRBJ2-3	NA	TGTGCCAGCAGTTTAATGGGACTAGCGGGAGGCATGGTTACGCAGTATTTT	CASSLMGLAGGMVTQYF
TRBD2	TRBV5-1	TRBJ2-7	few	TGCGCCAGCCGGAGTAGTAGCGGGGCAACCTACGAGCAGTACTTC	CASRSSSGATYEQYF
TRBD2	TRBV5-1	TRBJ2-7	NA	TGCGCCAGCAGCTTGAACGTAGCGGGAGGGTCCGAGCAGTACTTC	CASSLNVAGGSEQYF
NA	TRBV18	TRBJ1-1	NA	TGTGCCAGCTCACCACCGTTGCAGGGGAACACTGAAGCTTTCTTT	CASSPPLQGNTEAFF
NA	TRBV13	TRBJ2-7	few	TGTGCCAGCAGCTTAAGAGGGCGGGCGGGGGAGCAGTACTTC	CASSLRGRAGEQYF
TRBD1	TRBV14	TRBJ1-6	many	TGTGCCAGCAGCCAGACAGGGAGGAATTCACCCCTCCACTTT	CASSQTGRNSPLHF
TRBD2	TRBV11-2	TRBJ2-2	NA	TGTGCCAGCAGCTTAGGGGTAGCGGGATATGCCGGGGAGCTGTTTTTT	CASSLGVAGYAGELFF
NA	TRBV30	TRBJ2-5	many	TGTGCCTGGAGTTTGAATCAAGAGACCCAGTACTTC	CAWSLNQETQYF
NA	TRBV28	TRBJ2-7	few	TGTGCCAGCAGTATACTTAGCGGAAAATCCTACGAGCAGTACTTC	CASSILSGKSYEQYF
NA	TRBV4-1	TRBJ2-5	once	TGCGCCAGCAGCCCTTATTTTCCCAGACATCAAGAGACCCAGTACTTC	CASSPYFPRHQETQYF
NA	TRBV10-2	TRBJ2-1	NA	NA	CASSFYICSAREKSGSSYNEQFF
TRBD2	TRBV20-1	TRBJ2-7	many	TGCAGTGCTCCCCTCCTAGCGGGAGGGTCGTCTGGCGAGCAGTACTTC	CSAPLLAGGSSGEQYF
NA	TRBV25-1	TRBJ2-2	many	TGTGCCAGCAGTGAAAGAGCGGTTACCGGGGAGCTGTTTTTT	CASSERAVTGELFF
TRBD2	TRBV5-5	TRBJ2-7	NA	TGTGCCAGCAGACCGGGACTAGCGGGAGCCCTCTCCTACGAGCAGTACTTC	CASRPGLAGALSYEQYF
NA	TRBV6-1	TRBJ2-5	many	TGTGCCAGCAGTGGACGGGCCCCCGGACTGGAGACCCAGTACTTC	CASSGRAPGLETQYF
NA	TRBV2	TRBJ1-5	many	TGTGCCAGCAGTGTAGGCCCAGAACAGCCCCAGCATTTT	CASSVGPEQPQHF
TRBD2	TRBV7-3	TRBJ2-3	few	TGTGCCAGCAGCTTAACTAGCGGGAGGGTTTCTACGCAGTATTTT	CASSLTSGRVSTQYF
NA	TRBV6-5	TRBJ2-3	NA	TGTGCCAGCAGTCACTCGAAGGGTAGCTCGTCCTCCACAGATACGCAGTATTTT	CASSHSKGSSSSTDTQYF
NA	TRBV5-1	TRBJ1-1	NA	TGCGCCGGCAGCAGATCGACAGAGGGCACTGAAACTTTCTTT	CAGSRSTEGTETFF
NA	TRBV10-3	TRBJ2-5	NA	TGTGCCATCAGTGAGTCGAGGGGCAGAGAGACCCAGTACTTC	CAISESRGRETQYF
NA	TRBV11-2	TRBJ1-2	many	TGTGCCAGCAGCCCCCGGGGAAACAGTCAGCAGGGCTACACCTTC	CASSPRGNSQQGYTF
NA	TRBV27	TRBJ1-6	NA	TGTGCCAGCAGTTTAGGGTCGGAGACCCTCCACTTT	CASSLGSETLHF
NA	TRBV12-3/TRBV12-4	TRBJ2-7	many	TGTGCCAGCAGTTTATCAGGGGTAACCTACGAGCAGTACTTC	CASSLSGVTYEQYF
NA	TRBV5-1	TRBJ2-1	many	TGTGCCAGCAGCTTAGCTCGGGTCAATGAGCAGTTCTTC	CASSLARVNEQFF
NA	TRBV5-6	TRBJ2-3	NA	TGTGCCAGCAGCTTGGACAGGGCTTTAGATACGCAGTATTTT	CASSLDRALDTQYF
TRBD1	TRBV27	TRBJ1-5	many	TGTGCCAGCAGTCTCCCACCCAACTATGGGACAGGAAATCAGCCCCAGCATTTT	CASSLPPNYGTGNQPQHF
TRBD1	TRBV5-1	TRBJ1-6	NA	TGCGCCAGCAGCTTGGAACAGGGGGCTCGAGCCCTCCACTTT	CASSLEQGARALHF
TRBD2	TRBV5-1	TRBJ2-7	NA	TGCGCCAGCAGCTTTACTAGCGGGAGCCAGCAGTACTTC	CASSFTSGSQQYF
TRBD2	TRBV2	TRBJ2-1	many	TGTGCCAGCCTAGCGGGAGTCGCCTACAATGAGCAGTTCTTC	CASLAGVAYNEQFF
NA	TRBV2	TRBJ2-1	many	TGTGCCAGCAGTCCGCTAGTAATACAGGGTTACAATGAGCAGTTCTTC	CASSPLVIQGYNEQFF
NA	TRBV11-2	TRBJ2-1	many	TGTGCCAGCAGCCGAAGCAGGGTTTCGGGGAATGAGCAGTTCTTC	CASSRSRVSGNEQFF
NA	TRBV5-1	TRBJ2-1	few	TGCGCCAGCAGCTTGAGGCCCACCTACAATGAGCAGTTCTTC	CASSLRPTYNEQFF
TRBD2	TRBV11-2	TRBJ2-7	many	TGTGCCAGCACTGTAAACCCTGTGACTAGCGGCGGGGAGCAGTACTTC	CASTVNPVTSGGEQYF
TRBD1	TRBV5-1	TRBJ2-1	medium-sized	TGCGCCAGCAGCTTGGAGCAGGGGGCGCGGTCCAATGAGCAGTTCTTC	CASSLEQGARSNEQFF
NA	TRBV18	TRBJ2-5	many	TGTGCCAGCTCACCACCGGTACAGAATGAAGAGACCCAGTACTTC	CASSPPVQNEETQYF